This T cell receptor (beta chain) was sequenced for a study of a mutant IDH1 vaccine in newly diagnosed glioma. This clone was picked up one time. Its antigen is currently unknown. The germline CDR1 and CDR2 sequences are SEHNR and FQNEAQ (reference sequence). This CDR3 is 13 amino acids long. Trimming took 8 bases from V and 6 from J, leaving 14 bases between them. TCRdb's table, derived via immunoSEQ multiplex PCR, lists solely in-frame clones and lacks some. This table has roughly 44,000 clones, roughly 79% appearing once. Findings and caveats of the study: Patients mounted vaccine-induced immune responses in roughly 93% of cases. Seemingly, top peripheral T cell clonotype changes bore no relation to pseudoprogression.

Specified time point: week 35, safety follow-up. Vaccination used 300 ug of mutant IDH1 20-mer peptide per dose, with topical imiquimod. Sample: PBMCs, taken from a glioma patient whose treatment included an IDH1 peptide vaccine. This sequence originates from a woman between 40 and 55 years old with glioma. Some clones in this sample may be carry-over from other donors' samples. This chain links TRBV7-9 with TRBJ1-5, with D maybe TRBD1 (6 bases). The CDR3 loop is CASGRQGRQPQHF. In DNA form, the CDR3 reads TGTGCCAGCGGTCGGCAGGGGCGTCAGCCCCAGCATTTT.